The rows below give T cell receptor beta chains drawn from one sample of a study of shared clonotypes between healthy human individuals. TCRdb's table, derived via immunoSEQ multiplex PCR, lists solely in-frame clones and lacks some. In the table there are tens of thousands of clones, about 63% of which are singletons. Sequencing was done on a sample of memory CD8+ T cells sorted from blood. Every receptor here comes from a young man in good health. Each CDR3 is given with its conserved first and last residue. D genes are given only for firm matches. Only part of the rows carry a size: once, few, many, or a class if the clone is expanded.

size	V	D	J	DNA	CDR3
NA	TRBV5-1	NA	TRBJ1-2	TGCGCCAGCAGCTTGGATAGTAGAGGGTTGCTTAAATATGGCTACACCTTC	CASSLDSRGLLKYGYTF
NA	TRBV27	TRBD2	TRBJ2-1	TGTGCCAGCAGTCGGACGACTAGCGGTTCCTACAATGAGCAGTTCTTC	CASSRTTSGSYNEQFF
NA	TRBV10-2	TRBD1	TRBJ1-3	TGCGCCAGCAGTGGCCGACAGGGGACCGGAAACACCATATATTTT	CASSGRQGTGNTIYF
NA	TRBV5-1	TRBD2	TRBJ2-2	TGCGCCAGCAGCTTATCTAGCGGGAGCCGAAAGGGGGCCGGGGAGCTGTTTTTT	CASSLSSGSRKGAGELFF
once	TRBV5-1	TRBD2	TRBJ2-1	TGCGCCAGCAGTCAAGCGGGAGGGTACAATGAGCAGTTCTTC	CASSQAGGYNEQFF
NA	TRBV9	TRBD2	TRBJ2-1	TGTGCCAGCAGCGTAGCTAGCGGGGACTACAATGAGCAGTTCTTC	CASSVASGDYNEQFF
few	TRBV7-3	NA	TRBJ2-3	TGTGCCAGCAGCTGGGACACCACAGATACGCAGTATTTT	CASSWDTTDTQYF
NA	TRBV7-3	NA	TRBJ2-7	TGTGCCAGCGAGGGCCGCACCTACGAGCAGTACTTC	CASEGRTYEQYF
NA	TRBV30	NA	TRBJ2-1	TGTGCCTGGAGTGTAACGGGGGGCGGTGAGCAGTTCTTC	CAWSVTGGGEQFF
NA	TRBV11-2	TRBD1	TRBJ2-1	TGTGCCAGCAGCCTTATAGGGGGCTGGTCCTACAATGAGCAGTTCTTC	CASSLIGGWSYNEQFF
NA	TRBV13	NA	TRBJ2-7	TGTGCCAGCAGCTTAGCTTCTGGTAACGAGCAGTACTTC	CASSLASGNEQYF
NA	TRBV7-6	NA	TRBJ1-1	TGTGCCAGCAGCTACCGGTCGCGGGACGGAGAAGCTTTCTTT	CASSYRSRDGEAFF
once	TRBV2	TRBD1	TRBJ1-1	TGTGCCAACGGGGGGTGGAAGCCGGGACAGGGCTACGGTGAGATTGAAGCTTTCTTT	CANGGWKPGQGYGEIEAFF
few	TRBV9	NA	TRBJ1-1	TGTGCCAGCAGCGTAGCAGGTAAGGGGGTTAAAGACAGAGAGAACACTGAAGCTTTCTTT	CASSVAGKGVKDRENTEAFF
NA	TRBV5-1	NA	TRBJ2-1	TGCGCCAGCAGCTCCGCGGCCGAGCAGTTCTTC	CASSSAAEQFF
NA	TRBV6-5	NA	TRBJ2-6	TGTGCCAGCAGTTACCCCCGACAGGCTGGGGCCAACGTCCTGACTTTC	CASSYPRQAGANVLTF
few	TRBV6-1	TRBD1	TRBJ1-2	TGTGCCAGCAGTGCCCGGGACAGGGCTCTCGAGAACTATGGCTACACCTTC	CASSARDRALENYGYTF
NA	TRBV4-2	TRBD2	TRBJ2-2	TGTGCCAGCAGCTTTGAACTAGCGGAAACCGGGGAGCTGTTTTTT	CASSFELAETGELFF
NA	TRBV7-8	TRBD1	TRBJ2-1	TGTGCCAGCAGGTCTACAGGGGGATCGGGGAATGAGCAGTTCTTC	CASRSTGGSGNEQFF
NA	TRBV7-9	NA	TRBJ2-7	TGTGCCAGCAGGGACAGTGCCTACGAGCAGTACTTC	CASRDSAYEQYF
NA	TRBV18	TRBD1	TRBJ2-5	TGTGCCAGCTCACCATACAGGGGGCTGGAAGAGACCCAGTACTTC	CASSPYRGLEETQYF
NA	TRBV19	TRBD1	TRBJ2-4	TGTGCCAGTAGTATAGAACAGGGGGACCAAAACATTCAGTACTTC	CASSIEQGDQNIQYF
few	TRBV25-1	NA	TRBJ1-1	TGTGCCAGCAGTGATCTGAAGAACGGGGGTCGGGTCCCTGAAGCTTTCTTT	CASSDLKNGGRVPEAFF
NA	TRBV15	NA	TRBJ1-4	TGTGCCACCAGCAGAGATTTGCTGAAAAATGAAAAACTGTTTTTT	CATSRDLLKNEKLFF
NA	TRBV15	TRBD2	TRBJ2-1	TGTGCCACCAGCAGAGGTGCTAGCGGGAGCAATGAGCAGTTCTTC	CATSRGASGSNEQFF
NA	TRBV9	TRBD2	TRBJ2-3	TGTGCCAGCAGCGTTGGACTAGCGGGGTTGACTAGCACAGATACGCAGTATTTT	CASSVGLAGLTSTDTQYF
once	TRBV11-3	NA	TRBJ2-1	TGTGCCAGCAGCGCGGATAGCTACAATGAGCAGTTCTTC	CASSADSYNEQFF
NA	TRBV9	TRBD2	TRBJ2-1	TGTGCCAGTTCCTCGGGGAGGGAAGTGCGTAATGAGCAGTTCTTC	CASSSGREVRNEQFF
few	TRBV7-2	NA	TRBJ2-7	TGTGCCAGCAGCTGGACGGGAAGCTACGAGCAGTACTTC	CASSWTGSYEQYF
few	TRBV11-2	NA	TRBJ2-2	TGTGCCAGCAGCCCCCCCGGGGCGGGCGGGGAGCTGTTTTTT	CASSPPGAGGELFF
NA	TRBV25-1	NA	TRBJ2-1	TGTGCCAGCAGTGAGGTGACAGTGAGCTCCTACAATGAGCAGTTCTTC	CASSEVTVSSYNEQFF
NA	TRBV7-2	TRBD2	TRBJ2-5	TGTGCCAGCAGCTTTGCCGGGACTAGCGACGTAAAGACCCAGTACTTC	CASSFAGTSDVKTQYF
NA	TRBV28	TRBD2	TRBJ2-1	TGTGCCAGCAGTCCACCGGACGCGGGAGCTAATGAGCAGTTCTTC	CASSPPDAGANEQFF
NA	TRBV5-1	NA	TRBJ2-7	TGCGCCAGCAGCTTGGATCCGGGCACGGCGAAGGGGCAGTACTTC	CASSLDPGTAKGQYF
NA	TRBV6-5	NA	TRBJ2-1	TGTGCCAGCAGTAGCAGGGAAGGGGCCTACAATGAGCAGTTCTTC	CASSSREGAYNEQFF
NA	TRBV5-1	NA	TRBJ2-6	TGCGCCAGCAGCTTGGTAGGCGGGAACTCTGGGGCCAACGTCCTGACTTTC	CASSLVGGNSGANVLTF
NA	TRBV5-1	TRBD1	TRBJ2-1	TGCGCCAGCAGCCAACGACAGGGGTCCTACAATGAGCAGTTCTTC	CASSQRQGSYNEQFF
few	TRBV25-1	NA	TRBJ2-3	TGTGCCAGCAGGTTGGTCGCAGATACGCAGTATTTT	CASRLVADTQYF
NA	TRBV7-3	NA	TRBJ1-4	TGTGCCAGCAGCTTAGATCCGAGGCCGGATGAAAAACTGTTTTTT	CASSLDPRPDEKLFF
NA	TRBV7-9	TRBD1	TRBJ2-1	TGTGCCAGCAGCTTAGAGTGGGACAGGGTCGACAATGAGCAGTTCTTC	CASSLEWDRVDNEQFF
NA	TRBV15	NA	TRBJ2-7	TGTGCCACCAGCAGGGACCAGTCCTACGAGCAGTACTTC	CATSRDQSYEQYF
NA	TRBV7-2	NA	TRBJ1-1	TGTGCCAGCAGCCAACAGGCAGATGGGGCTGAAGCTTTCTTT	CASSQQADGAEAFF
NA	TRBV21-1	NA	TRBJ1-2	TGTGCCAGCAGCAGCTCCCGGGACAGGGGATATGGCTACACCTTC	CASSSSRDRGYGYTF
NA	TRBV2	NA	TRBJ2-2	TGTGCCAGCTGCGGGGGGACAGCCTTAAACACCGGGGAGCTGTTTTTT	CASCGGTALNTGELFF
NA	TRBV11-2	TRBD2	TRBJ2-5	TGTGCCAGCAGCTTACGACTAGCAATGGAGACCCAGTACTTC	CASSLRLAMETQYF
NA	TRBV28	NA	TRBJ1-4	TGTGCCAGCAGTTTAACCCAGGACAGCCCCTTAAATGAAAAACTGTTTTTT	CASSLTQDSPLNEKLFF
few	TRBV14	NA	TRBJ2-7	TGTGCCAGCAGCCTAAGCGCAGGGATCAACGAGCAGTACTTC	CASSLSAGINEQYF
NA	TRBV18	TRBD1	TRBJ1-2	TGTGCCAGCTCACCTACCTTTGGGGTCGGACAGGTTGACTATGGCTACACCTTC	CASSPTFGVGQVDYGYTF
NA	TRBV2	NA	TRBJ2-2	TGTGCCAGCCTTGGCTTAGGCTCGGGGGGGGAGCTGTTTTTT	CASLGLGSGGELFF
NA	TRBV5-1	TRBD2	TRBJ2-5	TGCGCCAGCAAGCGGGAACAATACGAGACCCAGTACTTC	CASKREQYETQYF
NA	TRBV29-1	TRBD1	TRBJ1-1	TGCAGCGTTTCTGGAGTTGGGACAGGGCTAAACACTGAAGCTTTCTTT	CSVSGVGTGLNTEAFF
few	TRBV19	NA	TRBJ1-4	TGTGCCAGTAGTATGACTGCAACTAATGAAAAACTGTTTTTT	CASSMTATNEKLFF
NA	TRBV25-1	TRBD1	TRBJ2-1	TGTGCCAGCAGTGAAAAAGGGCAGACAGGGGGGAATGAGCAGTTCTTC	CASSEKGQTGGNEQFF
NA	TRBV10-3	NA	TRBJ2-7	TGTGCCATCGAGCGAGCAGAGGGCTACGAGCAGTACTTC	CAIERAEGYEQYF
few	TRBV10-2	NA	TRBJ1-2	TGCGCCATTAAGACAGACGACTATGGCTACACCTTC	CAIKTDDYGYTF